The clone carrying this T cell receptor (beta chain) was counted once. The data are from a study of blood T cell repertoires in COVID-19. Study information: Specimens from acute and convalescent COVID-19 originated in the United States, Italy and Spain.

CDR3 size: 16 residues. The V gene lost 2 bases and the J gene lost 4 bases, with 12 bases spanning the gap. Germline V CDR1 and CDR2: MNHEY, SMNVEV (reference sequence). TCRdb's table, derived via immunoSEQ multiplex PCR, lists solely in-frame clones and lacks some. The data contain roughly 69,000 clones, around 87% of them singletons. The specimen was peripheral blood. This clonotype was obtained from a man in his fifties with active COVID-19. This chain links TRBV27 with TRBJ2-6; the D gene is possibly TRBD1 (5 bases). The CDR3 DNA sequence: TGTGCCAGCAGTTTAGAAGGGGTCGCCGGGGCCAACGTCCTGACTTTC. This codes for CASSLEGVAGANVLTF. The full variable domain, its missing parts supplied by reference TRBV27 and TRBJ2-6, is EAQVTQNPRYLITVTGKKLTVTCSQNMNHEYMSWYRQDPGLGLRQIYYSMNVEVTDKGDVPEGYKVSRKEKRNFPLILESPSPNQTSLYFCASSLEGVAGANVLTFGAGSRLTVL.